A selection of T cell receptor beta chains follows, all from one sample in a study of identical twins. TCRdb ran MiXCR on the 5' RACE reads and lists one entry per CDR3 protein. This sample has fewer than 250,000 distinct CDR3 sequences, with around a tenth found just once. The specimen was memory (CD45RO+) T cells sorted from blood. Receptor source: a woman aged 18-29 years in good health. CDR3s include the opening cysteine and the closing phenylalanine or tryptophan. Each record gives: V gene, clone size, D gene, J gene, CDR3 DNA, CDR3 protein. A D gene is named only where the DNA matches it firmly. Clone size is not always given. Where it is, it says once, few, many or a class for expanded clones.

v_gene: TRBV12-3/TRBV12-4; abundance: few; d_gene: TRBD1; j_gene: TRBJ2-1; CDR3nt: TGTGCCAGCAGTCTACACAGGGGCGATTACAATGAGCAGTTCTTC; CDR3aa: CASSLHRGDYNEQFF
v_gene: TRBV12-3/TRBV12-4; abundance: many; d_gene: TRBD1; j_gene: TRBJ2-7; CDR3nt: TGTGCCAGCAGTTTAATGGGACAGGGCTACGAGCAGTACTTC; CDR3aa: CASSLMGQGYEQYF
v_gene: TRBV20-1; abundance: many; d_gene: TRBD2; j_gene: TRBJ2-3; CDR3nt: TGCAGTGCTGATTCCGGACTAGCGGGGGTGGCAGATACGCAGTATTTT; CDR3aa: CSADSGLAGVADTQYF
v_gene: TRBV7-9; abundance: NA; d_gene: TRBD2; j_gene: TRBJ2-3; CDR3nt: TGTGCCAGCAGCCCTGGACTAGCGGGATGGGACACAGATACGCAGTATTTT; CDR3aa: CASSPGLAGWDTDTQYF
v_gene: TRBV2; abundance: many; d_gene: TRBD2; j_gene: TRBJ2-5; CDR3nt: TGTGCCAGCAGTCAGGGACTAGCGGGGGGCGAGAAGACCCAGTACTTC; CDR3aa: CASSQGLAGGEKTQYF
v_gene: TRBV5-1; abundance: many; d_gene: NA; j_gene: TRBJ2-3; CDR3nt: TGCGCCAGCAGCTTAGCTCACAGCACAGATACGCAGTATTTT; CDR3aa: CASSLAHSTDTQYF
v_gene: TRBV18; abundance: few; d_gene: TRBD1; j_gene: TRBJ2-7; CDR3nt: TGTGCCAGCTCACCTTACAGGGGGCTGGACGAGCAGTACTTC; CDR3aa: CASSPYRGLDEQYF
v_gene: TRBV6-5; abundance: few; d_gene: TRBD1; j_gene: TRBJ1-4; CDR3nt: TGTGCCAGCAGTTACTCGAAGGGACAGGGTCTAAAACTGTTTTTT; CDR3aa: CASSYSKGQGLKLFF
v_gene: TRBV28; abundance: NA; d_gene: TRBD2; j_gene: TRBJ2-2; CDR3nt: TGTGCCAGCAGGGTAGCGGGAGGAAACACCGGGGAGCTGTTTTTT; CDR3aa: CASRVAGGNTGELFF
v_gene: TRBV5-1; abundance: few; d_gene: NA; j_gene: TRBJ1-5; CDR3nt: TGCGCCAGCAGGAGGGACGCGGTTGGCAATCAGCCCCAGCATTTT; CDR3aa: CASRRDAVGNQPQHF
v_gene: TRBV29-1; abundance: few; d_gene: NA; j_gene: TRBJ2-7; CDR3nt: TGCAGCGCAAAACGAGGGGGGGAGCAGTACTTC; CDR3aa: CSAKRGGEQYF
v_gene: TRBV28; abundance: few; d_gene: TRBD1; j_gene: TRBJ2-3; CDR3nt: TGTGCCATCGGGACAGCCAACCCAGTGGATACGCAGTATTTT; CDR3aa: CAIGTANPVDTQYF
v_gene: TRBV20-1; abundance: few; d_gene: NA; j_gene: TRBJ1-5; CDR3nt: TGCAGTGCTAGTGCCGTTCTGGCCAATCAGCCCCAGCATTTT; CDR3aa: CSASAVLANQPQHF
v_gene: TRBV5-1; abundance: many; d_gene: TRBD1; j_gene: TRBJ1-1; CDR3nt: TGCGCCAGCAGCTTGGCCGGGACAGAGAACACTGAAGCTTTCTTT; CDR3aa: CASSLAGTENTEAFF
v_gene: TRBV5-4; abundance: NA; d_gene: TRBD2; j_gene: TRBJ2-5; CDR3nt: TGTGCCAGCAGCTTGCAGGGGAGGCCCTTAGCGGGAGTTCGTGAGACCCAGTACTTC; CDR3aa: CASSLQGRPLAGVRETQYF
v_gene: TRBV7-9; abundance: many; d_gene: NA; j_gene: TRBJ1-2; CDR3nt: TGTGCCAGCAGCTTAGAAAACTATGGCTACACCTTC; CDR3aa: CASSLENYGYTF
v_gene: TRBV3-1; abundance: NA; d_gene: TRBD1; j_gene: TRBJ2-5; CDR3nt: TGTGCCAGCAGCCAAGGTCCCGACAGGGCTGGAGAGACCCAGTACTTC; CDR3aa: CASSQGPDRAGETQYF
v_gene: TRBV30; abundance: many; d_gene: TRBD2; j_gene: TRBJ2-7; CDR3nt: TGTGCCTGGAGTGTTGGACTAGCGGGATACGAGCAGTACTTC; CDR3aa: CAWSVGLAGYEQYF
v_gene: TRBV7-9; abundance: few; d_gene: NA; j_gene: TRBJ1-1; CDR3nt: TGTGCCAGCAGCCGGTACCAAGGGGACACTGAAGCTTTCTTT; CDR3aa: CASSRYQGDTEAFF
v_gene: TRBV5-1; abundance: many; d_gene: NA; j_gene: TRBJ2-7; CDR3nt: TGCGCCAGCAGCACGAAGGACAAGACCTACGAGCAGTACTTC; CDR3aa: CASSTKDKTYEQYF
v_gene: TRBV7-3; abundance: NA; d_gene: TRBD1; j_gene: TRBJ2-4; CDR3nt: TGTGCCAGCAGCTTAACCGCTTCAGGTTTTAGGGGGCCTACTACTCCCCATCAGTACTTC; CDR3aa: CASSLTASGFRGPTTPHQYF
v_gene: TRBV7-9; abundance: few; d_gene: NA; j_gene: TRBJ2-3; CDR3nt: TGTGCCAGCAGGCGTTCGGGACGGACCACAGATACGCAGTATTTT; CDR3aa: CASRRSGRTTDTQYF
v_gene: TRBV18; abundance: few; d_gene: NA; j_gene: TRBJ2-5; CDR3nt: TGTGCCAGCTCACAGTGGCAGGAAGAGACCCAGTACTTC; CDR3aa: CASSQWQEETQYF
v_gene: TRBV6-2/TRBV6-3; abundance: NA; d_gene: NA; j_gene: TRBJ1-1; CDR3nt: TGTGCCAGCAGTTACGGACTCCGTTTGAACACTGAAGCTTTCTTT; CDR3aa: CASSYGLRLNTEAFF
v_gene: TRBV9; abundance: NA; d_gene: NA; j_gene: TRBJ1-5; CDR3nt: TGTGCCAGCGGGGTGGGCTCCAATCAGCCCCAGCATTTT; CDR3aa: CASGVGSNQPQHF
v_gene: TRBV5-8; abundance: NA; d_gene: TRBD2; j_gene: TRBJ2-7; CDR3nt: TGTGCCAGCAGCTACGAGGGGGCCCTAGCGGGGGAGCAGTACTTC; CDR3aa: CASSYEGALAGEQYF
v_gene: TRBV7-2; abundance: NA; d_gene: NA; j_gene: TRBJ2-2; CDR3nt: TGTGCCAGCAGCTTCGGACCATCCGACGGGGAGCTGTTTTTT; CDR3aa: CASSFGPSDGELFF
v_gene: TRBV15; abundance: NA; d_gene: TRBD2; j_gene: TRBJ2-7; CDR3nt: TGTGCCACCAGCCCGCATAGGGCGGGAGGTATCGACGAGCAGTACTTC; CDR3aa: CATSPHRAGGIDEQYF
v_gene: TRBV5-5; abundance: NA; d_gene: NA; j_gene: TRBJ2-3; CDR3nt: TGTGCCAGCAGCTTGTACCCGGGGCAAATCACAGATACGCAGTATTTT; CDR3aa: CASSLYPGQITDTQYF
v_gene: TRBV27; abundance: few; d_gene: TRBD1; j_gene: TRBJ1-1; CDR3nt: TGTGCCAGCAGTGCAGGTCGGGACAGGGTTGTGCGAACTGAAGCTTTCTTT; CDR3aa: CASSAGRDRVVRTEAFF
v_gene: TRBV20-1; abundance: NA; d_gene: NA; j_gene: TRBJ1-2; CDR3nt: TGCAGTGCTAGAGGGAGTATATATGGCTACACCTTC; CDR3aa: CSARGSIYGYTF
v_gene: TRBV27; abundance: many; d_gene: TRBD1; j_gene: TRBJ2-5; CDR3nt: TGTGCCAGCAGTCTAGACAGGGAACAAGAGACCCAGTACTTC; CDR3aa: CASSLDREQETQYF
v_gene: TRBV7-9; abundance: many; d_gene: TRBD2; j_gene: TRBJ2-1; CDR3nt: TGTGCCAGCAGCTCCCCGGGTGGACTAGCCGTCAATGAGCAGTTCTTC; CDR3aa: CASSSPGGLAVNEQFF
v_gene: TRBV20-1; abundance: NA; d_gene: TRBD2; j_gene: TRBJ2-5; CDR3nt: TGCACGACCGGGACTAGGCAAGAGACCCAGTACTTC; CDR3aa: CTTGTRQETQYF
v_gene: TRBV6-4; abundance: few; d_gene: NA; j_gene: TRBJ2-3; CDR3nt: TGTGCCAGCAGCCAGACCCCCGGGAGCGGGTCAGATACGCAGTATTTT; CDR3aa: CASSQTPGSGSDTQYF
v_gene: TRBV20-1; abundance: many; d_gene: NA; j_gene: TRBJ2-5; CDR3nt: TGCAGTGCTAGAGATACGGGGCAAGAGACCCAGTACTTC; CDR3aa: CSARDTGQETQYF
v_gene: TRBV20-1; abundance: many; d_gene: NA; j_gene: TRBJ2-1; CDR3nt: TGCAGTGCCCGTTCCTCGGGACTGTACAATGAGCAGTTCTTC; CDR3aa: CSARSSGLYNEQFF
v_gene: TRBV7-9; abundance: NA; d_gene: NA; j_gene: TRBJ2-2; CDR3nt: TGTGCCAGCAGCTTAGGGATAACGGGGACTGACACCGGGGAGCTGTTTTTT; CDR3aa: CASSLGITGTDTGELFF
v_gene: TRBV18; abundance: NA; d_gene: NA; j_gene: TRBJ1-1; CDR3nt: TGTGCCAGCTCACCAGTCTACGGACAGCGGATGAACACTGAAGCTTTCTTT; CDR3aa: CASSPVYGQRMNTEAFF